This entry describes one T cell receptor (beta chain). Data came from immunoSEQ multiplex PCR; TCRdb stores just in-frame clones and leaves some out. The sample comprises about 59,000 clones, 93% of which are singletons, and 4.2% rests with the top ten. CDR1 SGHTA and CDR2 FQGNSA come from the germline V gene. CDR3 length: 18 residues. With 4 bases clipped from V and 5 bases from J, the junction kept 13 bases outside the gene matches. This record belongs to a study of technical replicates of blood from a handful of donors. This sequence was found in a human donor in good health. Some clones in this sample may be carry-over from other donors' samples. V gene TRBV7-2 combines with J gene TRBJ2-5; 13 positions match TRBD2. The sequenced sample consisted of PBMCs. The CDR3, as DNA: TGTGCCAGCAGCTCAGCGGGACCGGGACTAGCGGGGAGGGAGACCCAGTACTTC. It encodes CASSSAGPGLAGRETQYF.